The 14 T cell receptor beta chains below come from one sample, sequenced in a study of cytomegalovirus exposure and HLA in healthy donors. The PCR was carried out with 60 Vbeta primers and 13 Jbeta primers. The repertoire was sequenced with immunoSEQ multiplex PCR; TCRdb's copy has only in-frame clones and lacks some. Of around 150,000 clones listed, approximately 88% are singletons. The sample taken for sequencing was PBMCs. The receptors shown here come from a woman aged 25-40 years in good health and CMV-seronegative.

V usage is TRBV7-2 and J usage is TRBJ2-7; a possible D gene is TRBD1 (6 bases). The CDR3 contains 14 residues. Deletions cut 4 bases from V and 2 bases from J, with 12 bases between. Per germline, CDR1 SGHTA and CDR2 FQGNSA. CDR3 nucleotides: TGTGCCAGCAGCTCGAACAGGGCAGCCTACGAGCAGTACTTC. Translating gives CASSSNRAAYEQYF.

The V call is TRBV19, the J call TRBJ2-3, with 7 bases fitting TRBD1. Trimming took 5 bases from V and 2 from J; bases not matched to a gene: 10. Germline V gene data show CDR1 as LNHDA and CDR2 as SQIVND (reference sequence). The CDR3 covers 16 residues. Written as DNA, the CDR3 is TGTGCCAGTAGTGCCCCGGGACAGACCTACACAGATACGCAGTATTTT. It is translated as CASSAPGQTYTDTQYF.

The chain combines TRBV18 with TRBJ2-2, with D tentatively TRBD2 (6 bases). This CDR3 has 13 amino acids. The V gene lost 4 bases and the J gene lost 5 bases, with 8 bases spanning the gap. CDR1 and CDR2 (germline): KGHSH, LQKENI. CDR3 in DNA: TGTGCCAGCTCACGTGGGAGGACCGGGGAGCTGTTTTTT. Protein product: CASSRGRTGELFF.

The chain has TRBV27 and TRBJ2-2; TRBD2 matches 10 bases. Germline V gene sequence: CDR1 MNHEY, CDR2 SMNVEV (reference sequence). This CDR3 has 14 residues. With V trimmed by 6 bases and J by 5 bases, 3 bases remained unmatched. CDR3 sequence: CASSSGRGTGELFF. Here the CDR3 DNA reads TGTGCCAGCAGCAGCGGGAGGGGAACCGGGGAGCTGTTTTTT.

The rearrangement joins TRBV29-1 to TRBJ1-1, with D possibly matching TRBD1 (5 bases). The germline V gene has CDR1 SQVTM and CDR2 ANQGSEA. V was cut by 7 bases and J by 0 bases, with 18 bases left in between. The length of the CDR3 is 15 residues. CDR3 in amino acids: CSAPPAGQMNTEAFF. The CDR3 DNA is TGCAGCGCCCCACCGGCGGGGCAGATGAACACTGAAGCTTTCTTT.

The V gene is TRBV4-1, the J gene TRBJ2-3; 9 bases align to TRBD2. Per the germline V gene, CDR1 is MGHRA and CDR2 is YSYEKL. Unmatched junction bases numbered 10, after V lost 4 bases and J lost 5 bases. This CDR3 has 16 amino acids. CDR3 protein: CASSRESGGRGDTQYF. The CDR3 DNA reads TGCGCCAGCAGCCGCGAGAGCGGGGGGCGGGGAGATACGCAGTATTTT.

This chain connects TRBV7-3 to TRBJ2-5; 12 bases align to TRBD2. CDR1 is SGHTA and CDR2 is FQGTGA in the germline V gene. Trimming at V came to 0 bases and at J to 9 bases, leaving 5 bases not matched to a gene. This CDR3 is built from 15 residues. DNA for the CDR3: TGTGCCAGCAGCTTAACTCTGGCTAGCGGGGGGGCCCAGTACTTC. It is translated as CASSLTLASGGAQYF.

The chain links TRBV7-7 to TRBJ2-7, with a tentative D call TRBD1 (6 bases). From germline, CDR1 is SSHAT and CDR2 FNYEAQ (reference sequence). Trimming removed 2 bases from V and 0 bases from J, with 14 bases in between. The CDR3 is 16 amino acids. CDR3 nucleotides: TGTGCCAGCAGCTTAAGGGCAGGGGCGTCCTCCTACGAGCAGTACTTC. Translation: CASSLRAGASSYEQYF.

This clone has more than one count but fewer than ten. This chain joins TRBV7-9 and TRBJ1-1, with D possibly matching TRBD1 (6 bases). This CDR3 has 17 residues. The V end was cut by 5 bases, the J end by 4 bases, with 23 bases between. Germline CDR1 and CDR2: SEHNR and FQNEAQ (reference sequence). Here the CDR3 reads CASSDWGRGVGGTEAFF. The CDR3 region has the DNA TGTGCCAGCAGCGACTGGGGCAGGGGCGTCGGTGGCACTGAAGCTTTCTTT.

The chain is built from TRBV7-2 and TRBJ1-1; D not resolved. Germline V gene data show CDR1 as SGHTA and CDR2 as FQGNSA. V gave up 6 bases and J gave up 12 bases, with 20 bases separating them. The CDR3 consists of 13 residues. The CDR3 region is CASSLKHPAPPFF. CDR3 sequence (DNA): TGTGCCAGCAGTTTGAAACATCCCGCTCCTCCTTTCTTT.

The V and J genes are TRBV5-4 and TRBJ2-5; 9 positions match TRBD1. The end of the DNA fits TRBJ2-7 better, so the J call may be wrong. The germline CDR1 and CDR2 sequences are SGHNT and YYREEE (reference sequence). CDR3 size: 14 residues. The CDR3: CASSGTGQAHEQYF. CDR3 nucleotides: TGTGCCAGCAGCGGGACAGGGCAAGCTCACGAGCAGTACTTC.

The V gene is TRBV4-3, the J gene TRBJ2-5; 8 nucleotides line up with TRBD1. V trimming: 1 base; J trimming: 4 bases; junction bases outside the gene matches: 11. CDR1 is LGHNA, CDR2 YSLEER, per germline. The CDR3 covers 17 residues. In nucleotides, the CDR3 is TGCGCCAGCAGCCAAGCCCCCCCCGGACAGGGACGAGAGACCCAGTACTTC. Protein product: CASSQAPPGQGRETQYF.

This clone was detected only once. The V call is TRBV9, the J call TRBJ1-1; weak D call: TRBD1 (5 bases). Germline V CDR1 and CDR2: SGDLS, YYNGEE. V was shortened by 2 bases and J by 4 bases, with 12 bases between the two germline ends. The CDR3 covers 14 residues. The CDR3 nucleotides are TGTGCCAGCAGCGTCGCTGGCGGGGGCACTGAAGCTTTCTTT. Translating it yields CASSVAGGGTEAFF.

This chain links TRBV5-1 with TRBJ1-2, with 7 bases that match TRBD1. With V trimmed by 5 bases and J by 5 bases, 9 bases remained unmatched. CDR1 SGHRS and CDR2 YFSETQ come from the germline V gene. This CDR3 contains 14 residues. CDR3 sequence reads: CASRPWDSLYGYTF. CDR3 DNA sequence: TGCGCCAGCAGACCCTGGGACAGCCTGTATGGCTACACCTTC.